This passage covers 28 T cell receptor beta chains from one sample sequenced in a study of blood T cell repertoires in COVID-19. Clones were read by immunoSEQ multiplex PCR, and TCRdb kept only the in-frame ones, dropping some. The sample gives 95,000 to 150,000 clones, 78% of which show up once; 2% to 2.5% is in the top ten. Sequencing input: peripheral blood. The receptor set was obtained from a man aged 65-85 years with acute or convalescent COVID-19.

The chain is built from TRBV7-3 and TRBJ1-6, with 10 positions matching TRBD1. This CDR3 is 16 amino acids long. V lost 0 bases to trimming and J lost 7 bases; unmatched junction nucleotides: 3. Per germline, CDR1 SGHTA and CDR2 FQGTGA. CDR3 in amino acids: CASSLTDRGRNSPLHF. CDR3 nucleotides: TGTGCCAGCAGCTTAACGGACAGGGGGAGGAATTCACCCCTCCACTTT. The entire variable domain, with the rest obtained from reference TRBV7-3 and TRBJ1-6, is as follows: GAGVSQTPSNKVTEKGKYVELRCDPISGHTALYWYRQSLGQGPEFLIYFQGTGAADDSGLPNDRFFAVRPEGSVSTLKIQRTERGDSAVYLCASSLTDRGRNSPLHFGNGTRLTVT.

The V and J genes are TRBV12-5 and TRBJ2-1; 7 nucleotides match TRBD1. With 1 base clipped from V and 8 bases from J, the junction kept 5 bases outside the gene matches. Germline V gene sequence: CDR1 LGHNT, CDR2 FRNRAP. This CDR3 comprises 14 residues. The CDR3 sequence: CASGLGDSRDEQFF. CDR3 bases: TGTGCTAGTGGTTTGGGGGACAGCCGGGATGAGCAGTTCTTC.

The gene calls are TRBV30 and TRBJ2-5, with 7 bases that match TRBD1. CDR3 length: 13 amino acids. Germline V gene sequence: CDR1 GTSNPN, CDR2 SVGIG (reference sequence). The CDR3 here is CAFTGDLVETQYF. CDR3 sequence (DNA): TGTGCTTTTACAGGGGATTTGGTTGAGACCCAGTACTTC.

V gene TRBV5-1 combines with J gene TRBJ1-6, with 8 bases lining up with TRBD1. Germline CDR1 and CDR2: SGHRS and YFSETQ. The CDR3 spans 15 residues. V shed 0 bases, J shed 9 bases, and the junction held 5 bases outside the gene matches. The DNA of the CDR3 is TGCGCCAGCAGCTTGGAGCAGGGGGCATCTTCACCCCTCCACTTT. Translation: CASSLEQGASSPLHF.

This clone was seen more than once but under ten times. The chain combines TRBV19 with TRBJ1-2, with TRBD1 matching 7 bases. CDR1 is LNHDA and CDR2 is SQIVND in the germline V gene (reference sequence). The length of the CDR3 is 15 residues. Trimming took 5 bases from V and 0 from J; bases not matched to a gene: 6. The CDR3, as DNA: TGTGCCAGTAGTCCAGGACAGGCCACTAACTATGGCTACACCTTC. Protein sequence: CASSPGQATNYGYTF.

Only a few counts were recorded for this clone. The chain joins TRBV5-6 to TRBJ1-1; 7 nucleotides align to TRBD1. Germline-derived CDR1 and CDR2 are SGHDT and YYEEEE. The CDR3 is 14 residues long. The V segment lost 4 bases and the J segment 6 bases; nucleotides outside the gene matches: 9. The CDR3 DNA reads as TGTGCCAGCAGCCTGGGACAGACAGGCGCTGAAGCTTTCTTT. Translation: CASSLGQTGAEAFF.

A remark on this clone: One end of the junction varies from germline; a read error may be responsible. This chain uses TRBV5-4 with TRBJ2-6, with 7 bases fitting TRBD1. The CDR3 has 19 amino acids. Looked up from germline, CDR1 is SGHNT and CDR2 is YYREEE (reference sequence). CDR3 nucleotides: TGTGCCAGCAGCCCTTACTTGACAGGGTCGGCCCCTGGGGCCAACGTCCTGGCTTTC. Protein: CASSPYLTGSAPGANVLAF.

CDR3 coding DNA: TGTGCCAGCAGAAGAGACAGGGGGAGCACAGATACGCAGTATTTT. Translation: CASRRDRGSTDTQYF. The chain joins TRBV7-2 to TRBJ2-3; 9 bases fit TRBD1. Germline CDR1 reads SGHTA; CDR2 reads FQGNSA. After removal of 6 bases from V and 0 bases from J, the junction contained 4 bases not matched to a gene. This CDR3 has 15 amino acids. The entire variable domain, with the rest obtained from reference TRBV7-2 and TRBJ2-3, is as follows: GAGVSQSPSNKVTEKGKDVELRCDPISGHTALYWYRQSLGQGLEFLIYFQGNSAPDKSGLPSDRFSAERTGGSVSTLTIQRTQQEDSAVYLCASRRDRGSTDTQYFGPGTRLTVL.

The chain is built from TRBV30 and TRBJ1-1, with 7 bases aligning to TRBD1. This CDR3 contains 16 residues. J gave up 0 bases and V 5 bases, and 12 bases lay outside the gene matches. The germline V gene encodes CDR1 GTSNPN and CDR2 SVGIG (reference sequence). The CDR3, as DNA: TGTGCCTGGGGATGGGCAGGGGGGAGGTTGAACACTGAAGCTTTCTTT. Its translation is CAWGWAGGRLNTEAFF.

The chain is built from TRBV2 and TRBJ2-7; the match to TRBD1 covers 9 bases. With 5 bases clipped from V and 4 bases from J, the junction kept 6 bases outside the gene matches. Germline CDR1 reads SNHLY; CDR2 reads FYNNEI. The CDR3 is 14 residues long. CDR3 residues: CASSWWDRAYEQYF. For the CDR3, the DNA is TGTGCCAGCAGTTGGTGGGACAGGGCTTACGAGCAGTACTTC.

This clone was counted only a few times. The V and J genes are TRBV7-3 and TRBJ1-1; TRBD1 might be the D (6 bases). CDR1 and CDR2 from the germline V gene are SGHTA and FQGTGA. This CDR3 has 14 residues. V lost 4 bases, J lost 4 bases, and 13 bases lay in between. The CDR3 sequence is CASSSQGEGTEAFF. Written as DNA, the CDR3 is TGTGCCAGCAGCTCACAGGGAGAGGGCACTGAAGCTTTCTTT. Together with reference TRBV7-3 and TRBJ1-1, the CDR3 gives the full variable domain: GAGVSQTPSNKVTEKGKYVELRCDPISGHTALYWYRQSLGQGPEFLIYFQGTGAADDSGLPNDRFFAVRPEGSVSTLKIQRTERGDSAVYLCASSSQGEGTEAFFGQGTRLTVV.

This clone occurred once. In DNA, the CDR3 is TGTGCCAGCAGTACAAGACAGGGAGGCAATCAGCCCCAGCATTTT. Its translation: CASSTRQGGNQPQHF. The chain employs TRBV6-5 and TRBJ1-5, with 7 bases identical to TRBD1. V was pared by 5 bases and J by 2 bases, with 6 bases of the junction left unmatched. CDR1 and CDR2 (germline): MNHEY, SVGAGI. CDR3 length: 15 residues.

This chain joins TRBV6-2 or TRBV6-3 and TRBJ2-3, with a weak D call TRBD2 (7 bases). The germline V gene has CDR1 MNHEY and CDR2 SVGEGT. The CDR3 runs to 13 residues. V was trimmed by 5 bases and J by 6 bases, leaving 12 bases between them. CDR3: CASSRGARDTQYF. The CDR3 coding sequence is TGTGCCAGCAGTCGGGGGGCCAGGGATACGCAGTATTTT.

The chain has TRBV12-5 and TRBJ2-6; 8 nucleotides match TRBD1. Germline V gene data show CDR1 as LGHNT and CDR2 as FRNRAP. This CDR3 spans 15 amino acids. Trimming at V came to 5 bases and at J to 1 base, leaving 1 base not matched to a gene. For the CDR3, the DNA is TGTGCTAGTGGTACAGGGGGGTCTGGGGCCAACGTCCTGACTTTC. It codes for CASGTGGSGANVLTF. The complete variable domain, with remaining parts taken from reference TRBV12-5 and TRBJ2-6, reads DARVTQTPRHKVTEMGQEVTMRCQPILGHNTVFWYRQTMMQGLELLAYFRNRAPLDDSGMPKDRFSAEMPDATLATLKIQPSEPRDSAVYFCASGTGGSGANVLTFGAGSRLTVL.

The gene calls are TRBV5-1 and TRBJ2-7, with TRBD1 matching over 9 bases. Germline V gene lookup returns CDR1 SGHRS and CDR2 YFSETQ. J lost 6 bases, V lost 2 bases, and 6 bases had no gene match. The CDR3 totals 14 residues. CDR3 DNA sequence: TGCGCCAGCAGCTTTCGCGGACAGGGGCGCGAGCAGTACTTC. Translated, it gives CASSFRGQGREQYF.

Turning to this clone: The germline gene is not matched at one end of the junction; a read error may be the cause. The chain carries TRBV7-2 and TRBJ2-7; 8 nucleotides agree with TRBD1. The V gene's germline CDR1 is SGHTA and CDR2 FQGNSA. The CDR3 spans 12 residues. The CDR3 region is CASSLEDRVARF. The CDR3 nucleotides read TGTGCCAGCAGCTTAGAGGACAGGGTGGCGCGATTC.

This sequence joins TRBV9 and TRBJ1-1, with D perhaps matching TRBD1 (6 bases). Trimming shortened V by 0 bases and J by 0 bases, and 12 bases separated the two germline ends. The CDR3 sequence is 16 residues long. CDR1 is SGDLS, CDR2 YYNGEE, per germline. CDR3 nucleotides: TGTGCCAGCAGCGTAGGGACAGACTTCATGAACACTGAAGCTTTCTTT. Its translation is CASSVGTDFMNTEAFF.

The CDR3 region has the DNA TGCGCCAGCAGCCAAACGGACAGGGGAACTAATGAAAAACTGTTTTTT. Amino acid sequence: CASSQTDRGTNEKLFF. The gene calls are TRBV4-3 and TRBJ1-4, with TRBD1 matching over 9 bases. CDR3 length: 16 residues. J was trimmed by 1 base and V by 2 bases; bases with no gene match: 2. Germline V CDR1 and CDR2: LGHNA, YSLEER.

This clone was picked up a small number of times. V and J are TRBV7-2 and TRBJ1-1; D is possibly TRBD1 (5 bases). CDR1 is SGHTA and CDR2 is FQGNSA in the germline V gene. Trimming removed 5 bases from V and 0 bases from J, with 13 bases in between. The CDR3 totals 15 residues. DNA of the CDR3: TGTGCCAGCAGCCCACGACAGACAATGAACACTGAAGCTTTCTTT. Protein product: CASSPRQTMNTEAFF.

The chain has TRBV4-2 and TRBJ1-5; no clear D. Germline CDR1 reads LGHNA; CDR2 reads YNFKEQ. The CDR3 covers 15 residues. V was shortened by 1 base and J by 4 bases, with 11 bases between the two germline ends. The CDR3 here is CASSQVGGGNQPQHF. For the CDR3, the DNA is TGTGCCAGCAGCCAAGTTGGAGGAGGGAATCAGCCCCAGCATTTT.

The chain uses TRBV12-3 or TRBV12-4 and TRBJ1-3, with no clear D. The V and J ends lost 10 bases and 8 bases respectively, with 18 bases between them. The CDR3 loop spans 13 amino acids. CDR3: CAKRADVGDTIYF. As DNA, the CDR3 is TGTGCCAAGAGGGCCGACGTGGGTGACACCATATATTTT.

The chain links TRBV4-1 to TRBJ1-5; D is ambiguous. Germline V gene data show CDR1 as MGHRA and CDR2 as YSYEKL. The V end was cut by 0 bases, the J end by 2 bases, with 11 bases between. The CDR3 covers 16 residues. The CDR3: CASSQDGGLGNQPQHF. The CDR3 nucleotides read TGCGCCAGCAGCCAAGACGGAGGGCTGGGCAATCAGCCCCAGCATTTT.

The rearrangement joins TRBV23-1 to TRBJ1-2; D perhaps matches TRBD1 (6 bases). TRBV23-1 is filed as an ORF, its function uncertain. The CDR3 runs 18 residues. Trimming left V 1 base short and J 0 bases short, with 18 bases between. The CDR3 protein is CASSQLAWEGQSNYGYTF. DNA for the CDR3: TGCGCCAGCAGTCAATTAGCCTGGGAAGGACAGTCTAACTATGGCTACACCTTC.

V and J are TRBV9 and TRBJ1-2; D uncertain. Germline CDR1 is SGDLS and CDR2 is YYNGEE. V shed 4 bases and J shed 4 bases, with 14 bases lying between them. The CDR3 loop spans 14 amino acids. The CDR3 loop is CASSLRGETYGYTF. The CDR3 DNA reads TGTGCCAGCAGCCTCCGCGGGGAAACCTATGGCTACACCTTC.

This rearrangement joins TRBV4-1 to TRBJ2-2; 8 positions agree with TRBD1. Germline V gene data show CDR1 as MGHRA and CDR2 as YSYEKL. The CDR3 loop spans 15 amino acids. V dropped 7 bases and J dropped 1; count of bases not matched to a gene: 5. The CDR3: CASMTGALNTGELFF. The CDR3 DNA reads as TGCGCCAGCATGACAGGGGCCCTGAACACCGGGGAGCTGTTTTTT.

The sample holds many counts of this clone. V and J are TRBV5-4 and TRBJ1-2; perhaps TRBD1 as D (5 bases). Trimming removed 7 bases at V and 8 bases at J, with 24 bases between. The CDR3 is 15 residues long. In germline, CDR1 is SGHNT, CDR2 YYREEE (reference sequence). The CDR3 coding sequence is TGTGCCAGCTCCACCCAGGACACCCGGGCGGGAGGCTACACCTTC. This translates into CASSTQDTRAGGYTF.

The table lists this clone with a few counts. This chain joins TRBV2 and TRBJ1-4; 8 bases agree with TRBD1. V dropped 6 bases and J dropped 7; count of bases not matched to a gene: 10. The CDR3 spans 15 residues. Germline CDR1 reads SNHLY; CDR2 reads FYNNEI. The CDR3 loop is CASRPEDRAGEKLFF. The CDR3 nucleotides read TGTGCCAGCAGACCCGAGGACAGGGCGGGTGAAAAACTGTTTTTT.

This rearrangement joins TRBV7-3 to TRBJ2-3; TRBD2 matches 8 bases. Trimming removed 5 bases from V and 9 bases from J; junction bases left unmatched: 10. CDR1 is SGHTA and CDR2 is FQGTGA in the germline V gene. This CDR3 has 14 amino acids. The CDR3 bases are TGTGCCAGCAGCCAAATTCCGACTAGCGAGACGCAGTATTTT. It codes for CASSQIPTSETQYF.